The present T cell receptor (beta chain) was sequenced within a study of cytotoxic CD8 clonotypes in ibrutinib-treated CLL. This CDR3 is 13 amino acids long. CDR1 and CDR2 (germline): SNHLY, FYNNEI. V trimming: 7 bases; J trimming: 9 bases; junction bases outside the gene matches: 6. Depth targeted 1 in 200,000 to 1 in 1 million T cells, averaging 10x coverage per clonotype. Assay: immunoSEQ multiplex PCR; the TCRdb copy retains only in-frame clones and omits some. The profile shows tens of thousands of clones, roughly 57% of them singletons. As concerns this clone: As yet, its antigen is unknown.

Broader study findings: At ibrutinib response, clonality increased, and at progression it declined back toward baseline. In comparison with age-matched healthy donors, baseline clonality was higher and tracked circulating CD8+ T-cell counts. Sampling times (in sustained-remission versus progressing patients) were not the same.

The clonotype was recovered from a human donor with chronic lymphocytic leukemia. The chain combines TRBV2 with TRBJ1-5; 10 bases match TRBD1. The source was PBMCs, collected after 12 months of ibrutinib treatment. CDR3 protein: CASMRGQGRPQHF. The DNA of the CDR3 is TGTGCCAGCATGAGGGGACAGGGGAGGCCCCAGCATTTT.